Shown below are 5 T cell receptor beta chains from a single sample sequenced in a study of T-cell memory formation after mild COVID-19. TCRdb reanalysed the 5' RACE reads using MiXCR and keeps one entry per CDR3 protein. The sample consists of some 440,000 distinct CDR3 sequences, around 27% of them appearing once. The sequenced sample consisted of PBMCs or a T cell subset sorted from them (not recorded which). Receptors originate from an adult woman who had mild COVID-19 (a few samples of this study predate the infection). Cell type and time point are not known.

This clonotype was recorded a few times. The chain couples TRBV29-1 to TRBJ1-2; no clear D. V was shortened by 5 bases and J by 4 bases, with 14 bases between the two germline ends. Germline lookup yields CDR1 SQVTM and CDR2 ANQGSEA. This CDR3 region has 13 residues. CDR3 sequence: CSVQEKWGYGYTF. CDR3 DNA sequence: TGCAGCGTTCAGGAGAAGTGGGGCTATGGCTACACCTTC.

The V gene is TRBV20-1, the J gene TRBJ1-1; 7 bases line up with TRBD1. This CDR3 contains 12 residues. Per the germline V gene, CDR1 is DFQATT and CDR2 is SNEGSKA (reference sequence). CDR3 sequence reads: CRARGRYTEAFF. In DNA, the CDR3 is TGCAGAGCAAGGGGGCGTTACACTGAAGCTTTCTTT.

The chain combines TRBV12-3 or TRBV12-4 with TRBJ1-5, with D unresolved. V dropped 3 bases and J dropped 1 base, with 7 bases sitting between them. The CDR3 totals 14 residues. The CDR3 is CASSFEGSNQPQHF. CDR3 in DNA: TGTGCCAGCAGTTTCGAGGGCAGCAATCAGCCCCAGCATTTT.

The chain couples TRBV15 to TRBJ1-3; D is possibly TRBD1 (5 bases). CDR3 length: 15 residues. Germline V CDR1 and CDR2: LNHNV, YYDKDF (reference sequence). V lost 3 bases and J lost 1, with 10 bases in between. CDR3 sequence: CATSRGVGSGNTIYF. The CDR3 region has the DNA TGTGCCACCAGCAGGGGGGTCGGGTCTGGAAACACCATATATTTT.

This rearrangement joins TRBV12-3 or TRBV12-4 to TRBJ2-1, with D possibly matching TRBD1 (6 bases). This CDR3 contains 14 residues. Deletions cut 6 bases from V and 6 bases from J, with 15 bases between. The CDR3 spells CASSPSTGTNEQFF. CDR3 nucleotides: TGTGCCAGCAGCCCATCGACAGGTACCAATGAGCAGTTCTTC.